The source of this T cell receptor (beta chain) is a study of shared clonotypes between healthy human individuals. The table came from immunoSEQ multiplex PCR; TCRdb's copy has only in-frame clones and leaves some out. The sample lists about 680,000 clones, around 92% occurring once. This clone was seen many times. CDR1 and CDR2 (germline): MNHEY, SVGAGI. V trimming: 9 bases; J trimming: 3 bases; junction bases outside the gene matches: 3. The CDR3 runs 12 residues. CD8 cells regarded as naive lacked CD45RO, were positively chosen for CCR7, and omitted terminally differentiated effector memory CD45RA+ cells.

The source material was naive CD8+ T cells sorted from blood. This rearrangement joins TRBV6-5 to TRBJ2-7; 9 bases agree with TRBD2. The clonotype was recovered from a man younger than 40 in good health. DNA of the CDR3: TGTGCCAGTAGAGCGGGAGGCTACGAGCAGTACTTC. Its translation: CASRAGGYEQYF.